The 21 T cell receptor beta chains given below trace back to one sample, sequenced in a study of blood T cell repertoires in COVID-19. Here immunoSEQ multiplex PCR was the method, and the copy in TCRdb shows in-frame clones only, minus some. Of around 130,000 clones listed, around 84% were seen once; the top ten hold approximately 3.9%. The sequencing sample was made of PBMCs or T cells enriched from blood (not recorded which). These receptors all stem from a woman aged 25 to 39 who had recovered from COVID-19.

This clone was detected only a few times. This sequence joins TRBV4-2 and TRBJ2-1; D is possibly TRBD2 (6 bases). This CDR3 spans 13 amino acids. CDR1 and CDR2 from the germline V gene are LGHNA and YNFKEQ. V was trimmed by 3 bases and J by 6 bases, leaving 9 bases between them. CDR3: CASSQGDFNEQFF. The CDR3 bases are TGTGCCAGCAGCCAGGGGGACTTCAATGAGCAGTTCTTC.

The chain has TRBV27 and TRBJ2-5; 9 bases map to TRBD1. The V and J ends lost 1 base and 4 bases, in that order; junction bases with no gene match: 4. CDR3 size: 15 residues. Germline lookup yields CDR1 MNHEY and CDR2 SMNVEV (reference sequence). The CDR3 sequence is CASSLLGTGSETQYF. For the CDR3, the DNA is TGTGCCAGCAGTTTATTGGGGACAGGGTCAGAGACCCAGTACTTC.

V usage is TRBV27 and J usage is TRBJ1-1; D may be TRBD1 (6 bases). The CDR3 has 13 residues. The germline gives CDR1 MNHEY, CDR2 SMNVEV (reference sequence). V was trimmed by 6 bases and J by 8 bases, leaving 16 bases between them. The CDR3 DNA reads as TGTGCCAGCAGGCGACAGGCCCTTCAAGAAGCTTTCTTT. Amino acid sequence: CASRRQALQEAFF.

This sequence joins TRBV28 and TRBJ1-4; 7 positions agree with TRBD1. Per the germline V gene, CDR1 is MDHEN and CDR2 is SYDVKM. This CDR3 has 16 residues. After removal of 6 bases from V and 1 base from J, the junction contained 8 bases not matched to a gene. The CDR3 region is CASSLRTGRTNEKLFF. Here the CDR3 DNA reads TGTGCCAGCAGCCTACGGACAGGCAGAACTAATGAAAAACTGTTTTTT.

Many counts were recorded for this clone. This sequence joins TRBV24-1 and TRBJ2-2; no firm D call. Looked up from germline, CDR1 is KGHDR and CDR2 is SFDVKD. V lost 7 bases, J lost 0 bases, and 14 bases lay in between. The CDR3 has 16 amino acids. The CDR3 DNA follows: TGTGCCACCAGCTCAATCAGATCCGCGAACACCGGGGAGCTGTTTTTT. It specifies CATSSIRSANTGELFF.

This chain joins TRBV5-1 and TRBJ1-2; no firm D call. The germline V gene encodes CDR1 SGHRS and CDR2 YFSETQ. The ends were cut back, 2 bases at V and 4 bases at J, with 12 bases in the middle. This CDR3 is 14 amino acids long. In DNA form, the CDR3 reads TGCGCCAGCAGCTTCGCGGGGTCATTCTATGGCTACACCTTC. Encoded protein: CASSFAGSFYGYTF.

The chain carries TRBV7-3 and TRBJ2-7; TRBD2 matches 8 bases. CDR3 length: 15 residues. Per the germline V gene, CDR1 is SGHTA and CDR2 is FQGTGA. J was trimmed by 2 bases and V by 5 bases; bases with no gene match: 8. CDR3 DNA: TGTGCCAGCAGCCGAAGCGGGGGCTTACCCTACGAGCAGTACTTC. Protein product: CASSRSGGLPYEQYF.

The chain combines TRBV5-1 with TRBJ1-1, with D possibly matching TRBD1 (5 bases). In germline, CDR1 is SGHRS, CDR2 YFSETQ. The CDR3 covers 14 residues. Trimming cost V 4 bases and J 1 base, with 11 bases left between them. CDR3 DNA: TGCGCCAGCAGCCCGGGACTGTCGAACACTGAAGCTTTCTTT. Amino acid sequence: CASSPGLSNTEAFF.

This clone has more than one count but fewer than ten. This chain connects TRBV9 to TRBJ2-2; TRBD1 aligns across 7 bases. CDR3 size: 15 residues. Germline-derived CDR1 and CDR2 are SGDLS and YYNGEE. The V gene end was trimmed by 4 bases and the J gene end by 4 bases; junction bases not matched to a gene: 7. The CDR3 protein is CASSTRQGPTGELFF. The CDR3 nucleotides read TGTGCCAGCAGCACTCGACAGGGACCCACCGGGGAGCTGTTTTTT.

The genes are TRBV19 and TRBJ1-5, with TRBD1 matching over 10 bases. This CDR3 has 19 amino acids. Germline values: CDR1 LNHDA, CDR2 SQIVND (reference sequence). V gave up 5 bases and J gave up 1 base; unmatched junction bases: 14. The CDR3 region has the DNA TGTGCCAGTAGTCTCGGACAGGGGGAAGATCCTCAGAGCAATCAGCCCCAGCATTTT. Amino acids: CASSLGQGEDPQSNQPQHF.

V usage is TRBV5-1 and J usage is TRBJ1-1, with D possibly being TRBD1 (5 bases). There are 14 residues in the CDR3. Per germline, CDR1 SGHRS and CDR2 YFSETQ. Deletions cut 1 base from V and 5 bases from J, with 12 bases between. CDR3 nucleotide sequence: TGCGCCAGCAGCTTGCCGGGGGTAGGGACTGAAGCTTTCTTT. Residues: CASSLPGVGTEAFF.

The V call is TRBV9, the J call TRBJ1-6; D is ambiguous. V was cut by 0 bases and J by 4 bases, with 8 bases left in between. The germline gives CDR1 SGDLS, CDR2 YYNGEE. The CDR3 runs 15 residues. CDR3 sequence: CASSVGAGYNSPLHF. The CDR3 DNA follows: TGTGCCAGCAGCGTAGGGGCAGGTTATAATTCACCCCTCCACTTT.

This clone was observed a handful of times. The chain couples TRBV19 to TRBJ1-2; the D is unclear. From germline, CDR1 is LNHDA and CDR2 SQIVND (reference sequence). V was clipped by 3 bases and J by 4 bases, with 9 bases between them. This CDR3 contains 13 residues. The CDR3 DNA reads TGTGCCAGTAGTATGGCAACTAGCTATGGCTACACCTTC. It specifies CASSMATSYGYTF.

A note on this clone: Other DNA sequences in this specimen translate into the identical CDR3. This chain uses TRBV10-3 with TRBJ1-4, with 7 positions matching TRBD1. Germline V gives CDR1 ENHRY, CDR2 SYGVKD. This CDR3 region has 14 residues. J was trimmed by 4 bases and V by 5 bases; bases with no gene match: 4. This chain's CDR3 is CAISPGQSNEKLFF. CDR3 in DNA: TGTGCCATCAGTCCGGGACAGAGTAATGAAAAACTGTTTTTT.

On this clone itself: This clone may be a read error of a much larger clone one base away. In the same sample, other DNA sequences code for this CDR3. The chain couples TRBV4-1 to TRBJ2-7; 8 bases agree with TRBD2. Germline CDR1 reads MGHRA; CDR2 reads YSYEKL. The V and J ends lost 1 base and 2 bases, in that order; junction bases with no gene match: 4. This CDR3 spans 15 amino acids. The chain's CDR3 is CASSQGLAGPYEQYF. The DNA of the CDR3 is TGCGCCAGCAGCCAAGGATTAGCGGGACCCTACGAGCAGTACTTC.

The gene calls are TRBV21-1 and TRBJ1-5; the table's D call, TRBD1, was not checked against the DNA. TRBV21-1 corresponds to a pseudogene. The CDR3 runs 19 residues. The CDR3 nucleotides read TGTGCCAGCAGCAAGCACACCTCAGGGGGCCTGTTGGGCAATCAGCCCCAGCATTTT. Residues: CASSKHTSGGLLGNQPQHF.

CDR3 amino acids: CASTPGTQRSSYEQYF. The CDR3 nucleotides are TGCGCCAGCACCCCCGGGACTCAGAGGAGCTCCTACGAGCAGTACTTC. This sequence joins TRBV4-1 and TRBJ2-7; D might be TRBD2 (6 bases). In germline, CDR1 is MGHRA, CDR2 YSYEKL. This CDR3 is 16 amino acids long. Trimming removed 7 bases from V and 0 bases from J, with 19 bases in between.

This chain joins TRBV6-4 and TRBJ2-2, with 10 bases aligning to TRBD2. There are 15 residues in the CDR3. J lost 4 bases, V lost 2 bases, and 1 base had no gene match. The germline CDR1 and CDR2 sequences are MRHNA and SNTAGT. CDR3 protein: CASSDSGRATGELFF. CDR3 bases: TGTGCCAGCAGTGACAGCGGGAGGGCCACCGGGGAGCTGTTTTTT.

This clone has only one observation. The CDR3 nucleotides read TGCGCCAGCAGCACCCATCACACTAGCGGGTCCTACGAGCAGTACTTC. It codes for CASSTHHTSGSYEQYF. The chain combines TRBV4-3 with TRBJ2-7; 9 bases line up with TRBD2. The trim removed 5 bases at V and 1 base at J, leaving 9 bases unmatched. The CDR3 extends over 16 amino acids. Germline V gene data show CDR1 as LGHNA and CDR2 as YSLEER.

The rearrangement links TRBV5-8 to TRBJ2-2; tentative D call: TRBD1 (5 bases). Germline V gives CDR1 SGHTS, CDR2 YDEGEE. The CDR3 sequence is 13 residues long. The V and J ends lost 4 bases and 4 bases respectively, with 8 bases between them. The CDR3 loop reads CASSSRATGELFF. CDR3 sequence (DNA): TGTGCCAGCAGCAGCAGGGCCACCGGGGAGCTGTTTTTT.

V gene TRBV2 combines with J gene TRBJ1-2, with D maybe TRBD1 (6 bases). This CDR3 is 15 amino acids long. The V gene lost 7 bases and the J gene lost 3 bases, with 18 bases spanning the gap. Looked up from germline, CDR1 is SNHLY and CDR2 is FYNNEI. The CDR3 here is CASTDRNPMYYGYTF. In nucleotides, the CDR3 is TGTGCCAGCACCGACAGGAACCCCATGTACTATGGCTACACCTTC.